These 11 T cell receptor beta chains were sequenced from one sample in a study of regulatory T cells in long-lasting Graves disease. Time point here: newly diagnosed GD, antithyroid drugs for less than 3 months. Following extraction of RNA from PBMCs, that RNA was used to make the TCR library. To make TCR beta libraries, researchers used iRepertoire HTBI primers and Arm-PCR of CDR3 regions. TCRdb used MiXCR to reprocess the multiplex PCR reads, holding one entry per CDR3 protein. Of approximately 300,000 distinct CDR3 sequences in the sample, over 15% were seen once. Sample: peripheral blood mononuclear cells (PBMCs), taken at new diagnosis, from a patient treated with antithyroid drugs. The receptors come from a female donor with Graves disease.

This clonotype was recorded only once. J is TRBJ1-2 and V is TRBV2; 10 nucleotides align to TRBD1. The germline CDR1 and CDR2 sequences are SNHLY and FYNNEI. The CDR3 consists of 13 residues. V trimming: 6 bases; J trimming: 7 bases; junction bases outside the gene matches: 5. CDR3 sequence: CASRTDRGPGYTF. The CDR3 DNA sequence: TGTGCCAGCAGGACAGACAGGGGGCCTGGCTACACCTTC.

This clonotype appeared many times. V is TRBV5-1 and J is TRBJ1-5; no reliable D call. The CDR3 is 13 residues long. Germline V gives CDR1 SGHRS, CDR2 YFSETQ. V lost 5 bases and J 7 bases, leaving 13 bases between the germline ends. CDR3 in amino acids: CASSYGDGQPQHF. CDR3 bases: TGCGCCAGCAGTTATGGAGACGGGCAGCCCCAGCATTTT.

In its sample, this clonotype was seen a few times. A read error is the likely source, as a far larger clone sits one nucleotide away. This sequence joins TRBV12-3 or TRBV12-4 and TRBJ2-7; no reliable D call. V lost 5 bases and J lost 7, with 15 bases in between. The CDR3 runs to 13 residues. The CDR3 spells CASSRLPGNEQYF. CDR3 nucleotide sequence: TGTGCCAGCAGTAGACTCCCCGGAAATGAGCAGTACTTC.

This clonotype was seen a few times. The DNA for the CDR3 is TGTGCCAGCAGACTAAGGGACACAGATACGCAGTATTTT. It codes for CASRLRDTDTQYF. The chain has TRBV6-1 and TRBJ2-3; D not resolved. Per the germline V gene, CDR1 is MNHNS and CDR2 is SASEGT. The CDR3 spans 13 residues. V was pared by 6 bases and J by 2 bases, with 9 bases between.

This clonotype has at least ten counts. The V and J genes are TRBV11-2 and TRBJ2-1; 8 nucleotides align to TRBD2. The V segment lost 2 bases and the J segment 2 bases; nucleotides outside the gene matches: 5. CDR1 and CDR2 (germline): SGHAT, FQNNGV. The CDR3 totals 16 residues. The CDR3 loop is CASSLPSGRAYNEQFF. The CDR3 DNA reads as TGTGCCAGCAGCTTACCCAGCGGGAGAGCCTACAATGAGCAGTTCTTC.

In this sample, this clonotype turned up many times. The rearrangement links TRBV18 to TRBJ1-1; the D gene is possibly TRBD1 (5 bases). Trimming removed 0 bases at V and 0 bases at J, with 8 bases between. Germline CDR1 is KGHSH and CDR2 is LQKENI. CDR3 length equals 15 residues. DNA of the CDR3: TGTGCCAGCTCACCACCGGGACGTCTGAACACTGAAGCTTTCTTT. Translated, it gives CASSPPGRLNTEAFF.

This chain's CDR3 is CASSYSGFEKLFF. In DNA, the CDR3 is TGTGCCAGCAGTTACTCAGGATTTGAAAAACTGTTTTTT. V usage is TRBV6-2 or TRBV6-3 and J usage is TRBJ1-4, with D uncertain. V lost 0 bases and J lost 7, with 6 bases in between. CDR3 length: 13 residues. CDR1 MNHEY and CDR2 SVGEGT come from the germline V gene.

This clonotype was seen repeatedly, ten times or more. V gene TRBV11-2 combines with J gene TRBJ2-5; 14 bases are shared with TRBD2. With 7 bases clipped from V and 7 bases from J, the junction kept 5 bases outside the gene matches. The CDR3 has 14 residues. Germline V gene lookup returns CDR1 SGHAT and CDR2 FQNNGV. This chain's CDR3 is CASNRLAGGGTQYF. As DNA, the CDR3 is TGTGCCAGCAACCGACTAGCGGGGGGGGGGACCCAGTACTTC.

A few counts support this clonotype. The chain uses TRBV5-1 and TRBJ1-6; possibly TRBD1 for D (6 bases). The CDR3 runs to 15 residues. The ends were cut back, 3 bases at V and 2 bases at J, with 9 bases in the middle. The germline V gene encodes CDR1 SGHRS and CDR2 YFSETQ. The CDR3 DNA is TGCGCCAGCAGCTCGTGGGACACCTATAATTCACCCCTCCACTTT. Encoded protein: CASSSWDTYNSPLHF.

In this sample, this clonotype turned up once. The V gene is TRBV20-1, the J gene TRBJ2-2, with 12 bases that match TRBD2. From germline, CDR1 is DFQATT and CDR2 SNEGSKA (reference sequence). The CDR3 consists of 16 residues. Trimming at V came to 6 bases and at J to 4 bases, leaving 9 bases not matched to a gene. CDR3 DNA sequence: TGCAGTGCCTCTAGCGGGAGGGTCTCTGTCACCGGGGAGCTGTTTTTT. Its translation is CSASSGRVSVTGELFF.

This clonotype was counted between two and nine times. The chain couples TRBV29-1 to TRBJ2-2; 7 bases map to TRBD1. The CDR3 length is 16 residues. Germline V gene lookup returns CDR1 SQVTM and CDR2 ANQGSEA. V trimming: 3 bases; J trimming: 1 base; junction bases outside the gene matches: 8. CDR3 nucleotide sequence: TGCAGCGTTGACACCCGGACAGGAGAGAACACCGGGGAGCTGTTTTTT. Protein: CSVDTRTGENTGELFF.